This T cell receptor (beta chain) comes out of a study of OX40 agonist ivuxolimab in advanced cancers. Notes on this clone: One junction end disagrees with the germline gene, perhaps due to a read error.

Here immunoSEQ multiplex PCR was the method, and the copy in TCRdb shows in-frame clones only, minus some. The table records approximately 70,000 clones, 87% of them present only once. Germline assignment: CDR1 SSHAT and CDR2 FNYEAQ (reference sequence). The CDR3 runs 14 residues. This clonotype was sampled from an adult with an advanced solid tumor such as melanoma, head and neck, liver or kidney cancer. Source: CD4+ or CD8+ T cells sorted from blood, taken in a trial of the OX40 agonist ivuxolimab. The J gene is TRBJ2-7, the V gene TRBV7-7, with 10 positions matching TRBD1. Written as DNA, the CDR3 is TGTGCTAGCAGCCCAACGACAGGGGGCCACGAGCAGTACTTC. This gives the protein CASSPTTGGHEQYF.